These T cell receptor beta chains were read from a single sample in a study of Graves' ophthalmopathy and Graves' hyperthyroidism. In TCRdb, the multiplex PCR reads were re-called with MiXCR into one record per CDR3 protein. The sample records 650,000 to 900,000 distinct CDR3 sequences, approximately 40% being singletons. What was sequenced was peripheral blood. These receptors were obtained from an adult man with Graves' ophthalmopathy. Both conserved end residues are part of each CDR3. Each record gives: V gene, J gene, clone size, D gene, CDR3 protein, CDR3 DNA. The D gene is left open where the match is weak. Clone size is given for some rows only: seen once, a few or many times, or a class if the clone is expanded.

>TRBV10-3|TRBJ1-2|few|-
CASSYSHTEGDGYTF
TGTGCCAGCAGTTACTCGCATACAGAGGGGGACGGCTACACCTTC
>TRBV19|TRBJ2-7|few|TRBD2
CASSISGRSHMEQYF
TGTGCCAGTAGTATTAGCGGGAGGTCCCATATGGAGCAGTACTTC
>TRBV7-2|TRBJ1-1|-|TRBD1
CASSFRQGRNTEAFF
TGTGCCAGCAGCTTCCGACAGGGGCGGAACACTGAAGCTTTCTTT
>TRBV10-3|TRBJ1-2|many|-
CASSYSDSGYTF
TGTGCCAGCAGTTACTCGGACAGTGGCTACACCTTC
>TRBV16|TRBJ1-1|-|-
CASSQVRSDTEAFF
TGTGCCAGCAGCCAAGTTCGCTCGGACACTGAAGCTTTCTTT
>TRBV2|TRBJ1-2|few|-
CASSYSGITNYGYTF
TGTGCCAGCAGTTACTCCGGGATAACCAACTATGGCTACACCTTC
>TRBV7-9|TRBJ1-2|few|-
CASSLGGTATNYGYTF
TGTGCCAGCAGCTTGGGGGGGACCGCAACTAACTATGGCTACACCTTC
>TRBV15|TRBJ1-5|many|-
CATSNLAYNDQPQHF
TGTGCCACCAGCAACTTAGCCTACAATGATCAGCCCCAGCATTTT
>TRBV7-9|TRBJ2-5|few|TRBD2
CASSYGLDQTQYF
TGTGCCAGCAGCTATGGACTAGACCAGACCCAGTACTTC
>TRBV29-1|TRBJ2-7|-|TRBD2
CSVELAGGPNEQYF
TGCAGCGTTGAACTAGCGGGAGGGCCAAATGAGCAGTACTTC
>TRBV28|TRBJ1-4|-|-
CASFATPTSGKLFF
TGTGCCAGCTTCGCCACCCCCACATCAGGGAAACTGTTTTTT
>TRBV2|TRBJ1-1|many|TRBD1
CASSGTGGRGAFF
TGTGCCAGCAGCGGAACAGGGGGCAGGGGAGCTTTCTTT
>TRBV19|TRBJ1-2|-|-
CASSIVARGLGYTF
TGTGCCAGTAGTATCGTTGCCAGGGGTCTTGGCTACACCTTC
>TRBV20-1|TRBJ1-5|-|-
CSARTAGGLNQPQHF
TGCAGTGCTCGGACAGCTGGAGGTCTTAATCAGCCCCAGCATTTT
>TRBV2|TRBJ1-5|few|TRBD1
CASTPDRGQPQHF
TGTGCCAGCACCCCGGACAGGGGTCAGCCCCAGCATTTT
>TRBV7-3|TRBJ2-2|-|-
CASSVQRNTGELFF
TGTGCCAGCAGCGTACAGCGAAACACCGGGGAGCTGTTTTTT
>TRBV25-1|TRBJ2-1|-|-
CASSDFRGSYNEQFF
-